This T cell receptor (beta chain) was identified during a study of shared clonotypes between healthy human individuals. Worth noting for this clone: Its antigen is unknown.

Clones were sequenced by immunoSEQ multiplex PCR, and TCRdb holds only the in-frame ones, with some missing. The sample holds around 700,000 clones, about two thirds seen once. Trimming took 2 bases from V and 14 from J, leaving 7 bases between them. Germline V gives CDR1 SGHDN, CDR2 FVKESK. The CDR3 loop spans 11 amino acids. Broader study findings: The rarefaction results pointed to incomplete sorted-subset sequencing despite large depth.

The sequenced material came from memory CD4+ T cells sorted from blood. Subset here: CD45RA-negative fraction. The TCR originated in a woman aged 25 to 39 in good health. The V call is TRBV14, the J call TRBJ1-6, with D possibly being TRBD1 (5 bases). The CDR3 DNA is TGTGCCAGCAGCCAAAAGGGGACCCTCCACTTT. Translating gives CASSQKGTLHF.